The rows below give T cell receptor beta chains drawn from one sample of a study of blood T cell repertoires in COVID-19. Using immunoSEQ multiplex PCR, the repertoire was profiled, and TCRdb retains in-frame clones only, with some absent. Of 200,000 to 250,000 clones detected, over 75% appear once; the ten largest clones hold approximately 8.6%. Material: PBMCs or T cells enriched from blood (not recorded which). The receptor source for this set is a woman aged 45-60 years with acute COVID-19. Both conserved end residues are part of each CDR3. Fields, in order: CDR3 protein, J gene, CDR3 length, V gene.

CASGLGRATYGYTF,TRBJ1-2,14,TRBV9
CASSTQDRGRVGELFF,TRBJ2-2,16,TRBV6-2/TRBV6-3
CASSIQGAETQYF,TRBJ2-5,13,TRBV6-1
CAWSRTGGPSVGELFF,TRBJ2-2,16,TRBV30
CASSKGRDSGYTF,TRBJ1-2,13,TRBV21-1
CAWSVTVNEQFF,TRBJ2-1,12,TRBV30
CASSDPGQEQPQHF,TRBJ1-5,14,TRBV6-2/TRBV6-3
CAWIVTPGTDTQYF,TRBJ2-3,14,TRBV30
CASSLGRNTGELFF,TRBJ2-2,14,TRBV7-2
CASSLEIANYGYTF,TRBJ1-2,14,TRBV5-5
CASSMGGLNTEAFF,TRBJ1-1,14,TRBV19
CASSPPRGLSSYEQYF,TRBJ2-7,16,TRBV18
CASTLLANYGYTF,TRBJ1-2,13,TRBV6-5
CASSYSITGYYGYTF,TRBJ1-2,15,TRBV6-5
CASSLTRDRGNNEQFF,TRBJ2-1,16,TRBV7-3
CASTPPAGYSGNTIYF,TRBJ1-3,16,TRBV19
CASSHPQGRAFF,TRBJ1-1,12,TRBV3-1/TRBV3-2
CASSGQNRDEQFF,TRBJ2-1,13,TRBV10-2
CASSQKGLFTDTQYF,TRBJ2-3,15,TRBV14
CASSLGDYQETQYF,TRBJ2-5,14,TRBV7-2
CASSLGSSGESYGYTF,TRBJ1-2,16,TRBV11-2
CASSYRDRGANTEAFF,TRBJ1-1,16,TRBV6-8
CASSLPATGFDGYTF,TRBJ1-2,15,TRBV7-9
CASSPPMADSIHNSPLHF,TRBJ1-6,18,TRBV18
CASSPYGTQETQYF,TRBJ2-5,14,TRBV18
CASGSPTDTQYF,TRBJ2-3,12,TRBV12-5
CASSWQGNYGYTF,TRBJ1-2,13,TRBV4-3
CASSLGGGGNQPQHF,TRBJ1-5,15,TRBV7-6
CASTLGGKAFF,TRBJ1-1,11,TRBV25-1
CASSPIQATNEKLFF,TRBJ1-4,15,TRBV18
CASSSGAGGGYTF,TRBJ1-2,13,TRBV7-3
CASKASGGANTGELFF,TRBJ2-2,16,TRBV4-3
CASSLRGYTGELFF,TRBJ2-2,14,TRBV6-5
CASGPPWAGSTYEQYF,TRBJ2-7,16,TRBV12-5
CASGPNRESNEKLFF,TRBJ1-4,15,TRBV2
CASSLDRNPGYTF,TRBJ1-2,13,TRBV12-3/TRBV12-4
CATSSGQNTGELFF,TRBJ2-2,14,TRBV15
CASSENRDYGYTF,TRBJ1-2,13,TRBV6-1